These T cell receptor beta chains were read from a single sample in a study of T-cell reconstitution after alpha-beta-depleted transplantation in children. Each CDR3 protein is one row after TCRdb ran MiXCR on the PCR reads. The sample lists hundreds of thousands of distinct CDR3 sequences, under 15% occurring once. Sequencing used PBMCs, mostly from graft donor cells, obtained 360 days after TCRalphabeta/CD19-depleted stem cell transplant. These receptors all come from a male patient under 18 who had a stem cell transplant for acute myeloid leukemia, so the T cells may come from the graft donor. CDR3s include the opening cysteine and the closing phenylalanine or tryptophan. Fields, in order: D gene, clone size, J gene, CDR3 length, V gene, CDR3 DNA, CDR3 protein. The D gene is left open where the match is weak. Some rows have no size entry. The others give once, few or many, or a class for an expanded clone.

TRBD2,many,TRBJ2-3,17,TRBV29-1,TGCAGCGCCGAACCCGGACTAGCGGTGATTAGCACAGATACGCAGTATTTT,CSAEPGLAVISTDTQYF
NA,many,TRBJ1-1,13,TRBV5-1,TGCGCCAGCAGCTTCCAGCAGGGCACTGAAGCTTTCTTT,CASSFQQGTEAFF
NA,few,TRBJ2-7,13,TRBV6-5,TGTGCCAGCAGTTACGCCGGGGTCTACGAGCAGTACTTC,CASSYAGVYEQYF
NA,few,TRBJ2-7,11,TRBV3-1,TGTGCCAGCAGCGTTCCGGGACATATGTCATTC,CASSVPGHMSF
NA,many,TRBJ1-5,17,TRBV7-2,TGTGCCAGCAGCTTAGTAACGGGGGAGATGCCAAATCAGCCCCAGCATTTT,CASSLVTGEMPNQPQHF
NA,few,TRBJ2-7,16,TRBV3-1,TGTGCCAGCAGCCTGGAAGGAAGGACTACATTGTGGGAGCAGTACTTC,CASSLEGRTTLWEQYF
NA,few,TRBJ2-3,15,TRBV7-2,TGTGCCAGCAGGAACGGGTCTAAACTCACAGATACGCAGTATTTT,CASRNGSKLTDTQYF
NA,NA,TRBJ2-3,13,TRBV20-1,TGCAGTGCTAGTCGACTAGAAGGTGATACGCAGTATTTT,CSASRLEGDTQYF
NA,few,TRBJ2-7,14,TRBV7-2,TGTGCCAGCAGCTTAAATCCCTCCTCCTACGAGCAGTACTTC,CASSLNPSSYEQYF
NA,few,TRBJ2-7,13,TRBV29-1,TGCAGCGTTGGGACAGTTCATTCCTACGAGCAGTACTTC,CSVGTVHSYEQYF
NA,NA,TRBJ2-5,14,TRBV20-1,TGCAGTGCTAGAGAGGTTTTAGCTCAGGAGACCCAGTACTTC,CSAREVLAQETQYF
TRBD1,many,TRBJ1-3,15,TRBV5-1,TGCGCCAGCAGCTACGGGACAGCGCAAGGAAACACCATATATTTT,CASSYGTAQGNTIYF
NA,NA,TRBJ2-7,14,TRBV6-1,TGTGCCAGCAGCCCCTGGCGGGACTCCTACGAGCAGTACTTC,CASSPWRDSYEQYF
TRBD2,NA,TRBJ2-7,15,TRBV30,TGTGCCTGGAATTTTGGCGGGAGCCCCATCTACGAGCAGTACTTC,CAWNFGGSPIYEQYF
NA,few,TRBJ2-4,13,TRBV7-9,TGTGCCAGCAGCTCTGTCGCGAAGAACATTCAGTACTTC,CASSSVAKNIQYF
NA,NA,TRBJ2-2,19,TRBV10-3,TGTGCCATCAGACCGACCCCCCTTGGGGCAGGGCCGAACACCGGGGAGCTGTTTTTT,CAIRPTPLGAGPNTGELFF
TRBD2,NA,TRBJ2-7,15,TRBV20-1,TGCAGTGGCCTCCCCCCCCGGACTAGCCCCTACGAGCAGTACTTC,CSGLPPRTSPYEQYF
NA,NA,TRBJ2-5,15,TRBV4-2,TGTGCCAGCAGCCAGGGGTGGCCGGATGAAGAGACCCAGTACTTC,CASSQGWPDEETQYF
NA,many,TRBJ1-5,16,TRBV3-1,TGTGCCAGCAGCCAAGGAGGTGGTGTGAGCAATCAGCCCCAGCATTTT,CASSQGGGVSNQPQHF
NA,many,TRBJ1-2,15,TRBV28,TGTGCCAGCAACCTATGGACGGACCTAAACTATGGCTACACCTTC,CASNLWTDLNYGYTF
NA,few,TRBJ2-3,16,TRBV3-1,TGTGCCAGCAGCCCCGCGGAGACGCCAAGTACAGATACGCAGTATTTT,CASSPAETPSTDTQYF
NA,few,TRBJ1-2,16,TRBV6-1,TGTGCCAGCAGCTCCCCGGGACGGAGACCTAACTATGGCTACACCTTC,CASSSPGRRPNYGYTF
NA,NA,TRBJ2-7,11,TRBV12-3/TRBV12-4,TGTGCCAGCAGTCAAAATCTCGAGCAGTACTTC,CASSQNLEQYF